These T cell receptor beta chains were read from a single sample in a study of shared clonotypes between healthy human individuals. The method was immunoSEQ multiplex PCR; TCRdb's version includes in-frame clones alone and lacks a portion of them. Among some 2 million clones listed, approximately 94% were seen once. Sequencing was done on a sample of naive CD8+ T cells sorted from blood. The receptors originated from a man between 18 and 29 years old in good health. The CDR3 runs from the conserved cysteine through the conserved F or W. The D gene is left open where the match is weak. A row's size may be missing; if present it is once, few, many or a size class.

v_gene	d_gene	len	j_gene	abundance	CDR3nt	CDR3aa
TRBV28	TRBD2	18	TRBJ2-5	-	TGTGCCAGCAGTTTCCCGGGACTAGCGGGGCCCACTCAAGAGACCCAGTACTTC	CASSFPGLAGPTQETQYF
TRBV27	TRBD1	17	TRBJ2-7	-	TGTGCCAGCAGTTTATCATTTGGACAGGGACTTTCCTACGAGCAGTACTTC	CASSLSFGQGLSYEQYF
TRBV6-4	-	13	TRBJ1-5	-	TGTGCCAGCAGACCCGGGACGCCGAGGCCCCAGCATTTT	CASRPGTPRPQHF
TRBV6-5	-	13	TRBJ2-7	once	TGTGCCAGCAGTGAAGACAGGTCCTACGAGCAGTACTTC	CASSEDRSYEQYF
TRBV4-1	-	12	TRBJ2-2	-	TGCGCCAGCAGCCACCTGGGGGGGGAGCTGTTTTTT	CASSHLGGELFF
TRBV9	-	14	TRBJ2-2	once	TGTGCCAGCACCCCCGGGTCGGGCACCGGGGAGCTGTTTTTT	CASTPGSGTGELFF
TRBV4-1	-	15	TRBJ2-5	-	TGCGCCAGCAGCCACCTCTTAGCGGACCAAGAGACCCAGTACTTC	CASSHLLADQETQYF
TRBV27	-	13	TRBJ2-7	-	TGTGCCAGCCGCTGGGTGACCGGGGCCGAGCAGTACTTC	CASRWVTGAEQYF
TRBV7-6	TRBD2	16	TRBJ2-1	once	TGTGCCAGCAGCTTAGCGAGGACTAGCGGGAGCAGCGGGCAGTTCTTC	CASSLARTSGSSGQFF
TRBV27	TRBD2	16	TRBJ2-2	-	TGTGCCAGCAGTCCATTAGCGGGGATGAACACCGGGGAGCTGTTTTTT	CASSPLAGMNTGELFF
TRBV10-1	-	14	TRBJ1-3	-	TGCGCCAGCAACCTCAGGGGAGGAGGAAACACCATATATTTT	CASNLRGGGNTIYF
TRBV4-1	-	17	TRBJ1-6	once	TGCGCCAGCAGCCAATTAGACAGGTTCGCATATAATTCACCCCTCCACTTT	CASSQLDRFAYNSPLHF
TRBV19	-	13	TRBJ1-1	-	TGTGCCAGTATGGAGACGGGGGGCACTGAAGCTTTCTTT	CASMETGGTEAFF
TRBV11-1	TRBD2	15	TRBJ2-7	-	TGTGCCAGCAGCCCCCGAGCGGGAGGCTCCTACGAGCAGTACTTC	CASSPRAGGSYEQYF
TRBV10-2	-	14	TRBJ1-1	-	TGCGCCAGCAGTGAGCCGAATCTTTCGGGGGCCCCTTTCTTT	CASSEPNLSGAPFF
TRBV9	TRBD1	14	TRBJ2-7	-	TGTGCCAGCAGCGAGACGGGACAGACCTACGAGCAGTACTTC	CASSETGQTYEQYF
TRBV10-1	TRBD2	14	TRBJ2-3	-	TGCGCCAGCAGTGAGTTTGGGAGGGGAGATACGCAGTATTTT	CASSEFGRGDTQYF
TRBV7-9	-	15	TRBJ2-1	-	TGTGCCAGCAGCTTAGTCCCTAGCCCGCGTAATGAGCAGTTCTTC	CASSLVPSPRNEQFF
TRBV5-1	-	13	TRBJ2-3	-	TGCGCCAGCAGCTTTGGCGAAGGAGATACGCAGTATTTT	CASSFGEGDTQYF
TRBV29-1	-	12	TRBJ1-2	once	TGCAGCGTTTTAGGGTCGGACTATGGCTACACCTTC	CSVLGSDYGYTF
TRBV27	-	15	TRBJ1-5	-	TGTGCCAGCAGTTTGCAGGGCCCTACAAATCAGCCCCAGCATTTT	CASSLQGPTNQPQHF
TRBV7-2	TRBD1	16	TRBJ2-7	-	TGTGCCAGCAGCACCCACTCCGGGACAGGGGGCTACGAGCAGTACTTC	CASSTHSGTGGYEQYF
TRBV6-5	-	13	TRBJ2-7	-	TGTGCCAGCAGCCTAGGGAGCTCCTACGAGCAGTACTTC	CASSLGSSYEQYF